Below are 16 T cell receptor beta chains sequenced from a single sample in a study of cytomegalovirus exposure and HLA in healthy donors. In the PCR, 60 Vbeta and 13 Jbeta primers were used. The data were produced by immunoSEQ multiplex PCR, yet TCRdb's version contains in-frame clones alone and is incomplete. The sample holds 150,000 to 200,000 clones. Sequencing was performed on PBMCs. The receptors here all came from a young woman in good health and CMV-seropositive.

The CDR3 region has the DNA TGTGCCAGCTCATCTTCGGACAGGTTCGATGAGCAGTTCTTC. This sequence encodes CASSSSDRFDEQFF. The chain links TRBV18 to TRBJ2-1; 7 nucleotides line up with TRBD1. Losses at the gene ends were 5 bases for V and 8 bases for J; bases not matched to a gene: 9. The germline gives CDR1 KGHSH, CDR2 LQKENI. There are 14 residues in the CDR3. The entire variable domain, with the rest obtained from reference TRBV18 and TRBJ2-1, is as follows: NAGVMQNPRHLVRRRGQEARLRCSPMKGHSHVYWYRQLPEEGLKFMVYLQKENIIDESGMPKERFSAEFPKEGPSILRIQQVVRGDSAAYFCASSSSDRFDEQFFGPGTRLTVL.

The rearrangement uses TRBV30 and TRBJ1-5; D is possibly TRBD1 (5 bases). CDR1 is GTSNPN and CDR2 is SVGIG in the germline V gene (reference sequence). Between the trimmed V and J ends, which lost 3 bases and 3 bases, there was a span of 15 bases. The CDR3 is 15 residues long. CDR3 amino acids: CAWSDRLGPNQPQHF. DNA of the CDR3: TGTGCCTGGAGCGACCGGTTGGGGCCCAATCAGCCCCAGCATTTT.

This chain uses TRBV20-1 with TRBJ1-1; D remains ambiguous. The CDR3 sequence is 11 residues long. V was shortened by 3 bases and J by 11 bases, with 13 bases between the two germline ends. CDR1 and CDR2 from the germline V gene are DFQATT and SNEGSKA (reference sequence). The CDR3: CSASGLNGAFF. The CDR3 DNA sequence: TGCAGTGCTAGTGGGCTCAATGGGGCTTTCTTT.

This chain joins TRBV6-1 and TRBJ1-4; D not resolved. Trimming removed 8 bases from V and 1 base from J, with 5 bases in between. This CDR3 spans 12 amino acids. In germline, CDR1 is MNHNS, CDR2 SASEGT. This CDR3 is CASRETNEKLFF. CDR3 DNA: TGTGCCAGCCGGGAAACTAATGAAAAACTGTTTTTT.

This rearrangement joins TRBV6-6 to TRBJ2-5; D might be TRBD2 (5 bases). Deletions cut 6 bases from V and 11 bases from J, with 19 bases between. CDR3 length: 13 amino acids. Germline CDR1 is MNHNY and CDR2 is SVGAGI (reference sequence). The CDR3 spells CASSPSGSGEQYF. The DNA of the CDR3 is TGTGCCAGCAGCCCCAGCGGTTCTGGGGAGCAGTACTTC.

J is TRBJ2-2 and V is TRBV30; D gene uncertain. CDR1 is GTSNPN, CDR2 SVGIG, per germline (reference sequence). The V gene lost 1 base and the J gene lost 2 bases, with 8 bases spanning the gap. The CDR3 is 14 residues long. The CDR3 region is CAWSELRNTGELFF. CDR3 bases: TGTGCCTGGAGTGAGTTGCGTAACACCGGGGAGCTGTTTTTT. Supplemented by reference TRBV30 and TRBJ2-2, the full variable domain reads SQTIHQWPATLVQPVGSPLSLECTVEGTSNPNLYWYRQAAGRGLQLLFYSVGIGQISSEVPQNLSASRPQDRQFILSSKKLLLSDSGFYLCAWSELRNTGELFFGEGSRLTVL.

The genes are TRBV5-1 and TRBJ2-4; 7 bases fit TRBD2. The CDR3 spans 16 residues. Unmatched junction bases numbered 10, after V lost 4 bases and J lost 3 bases. CDR1 and CDR2 from the germline V gene are SGHRS and YFSETQ. CDR3 nucleotides: TGCGCCAGCAGCCTCGGGGGAGGGGTAGACAAAAACATTCAGTACTTC. As protein: CASSLGGGVDKNIQYF.

The chain carries TRBV29-1 and TRBJ1-5; a weak D match, TRBD1 (5 bases). The CDR3 sequence is 13 residues long. V dropped 7 bases and J dropped 0 bases, with 10 bases sitting between them. CDR1 is SQVTM, CDR2 ANQGSEA, per germline. The CDR3 region has the DNA TGCAGCGCCCGACAGAATAGCAATCAGCCCCAGCATTTT. It specifies CSARQNSNQPQHF.

The chain links TRBV7-9 to TRBJ2-7; 7 bases are shared with TRBD1. Germline CDR1 and CDR2: SEHNR and FQNEAQ (reference sequence). The junction had 9 bases not matched to a gene; V was cut back by 2 bases and J by 2 bases. The CDR3 consists of 16 residues. CDR3 amino acids: CASSLSPGTATYEQYF. CDR3 nucleotides: TGTGCCAGCAGCTTATCCCCCGGGACAGCGACCTACGAGCAGTACTTC.

V usage is TRBV6-1 and J usage is TRBJ2-3; 10 bases are a match to TRBD2. Trimming took 1 base from V and 8 from J; bases not matched to a gene: 12. There are 17 residues in the CDR3. In germline, CDR1 is MNHNS, CDR2 SASEGT. Written as DNA, the CDR3 is TGTGCCAGCAGTGAAGGTGCTAGCGGGAGATTGCGCGGTACGCAGTATTTT. Translated: CASSEGASGRLRGTQYF.

Comment on this clone: Other DNA sequences in this specimen translate into the identical CDR3. V gene TRBV5-1 combines with J gene TRBJ1-1; 8 bases map to TRBD1. V shed 1 base, J shed 3 bases, and the junction held 2 bases outside the gene matches. Germline V gene sequence: CDR1 SGHRS, CDR2 YFSETQ. The CDR3 sequence is 14 residues long. Here the CDR3 reads CASSLTGGDTEAFF. For the CDR3, the DNA is TGCGCCAGCAGCTTGACAGGGGGGGACACTGAAGCTTTCTTT. Full variable domain (rest looked up from reference TRBV5-1 and TRBJ1-1): KAGVTQTPRYLIKTRGQQVTLSCSPISGHRSVSWYQQTPGQGLQFLFEYFSETQRNKGNFPGRFSGRQFSNSRSEMNVSTLELGDSALYLCASSLTGGDTEAFFGQGTRLTVV.

The J gene is TRBJ2-1, the V gene TRBV15; 9 nucleotides align to TRBD2. The length of the CDR3 is 15 residues. The V gene's germline CDR1 is LNHNV and CDR2 YYDKDF (reference sequence). J was trimmed by 4 bases and V by 2 bases; bases with no gene match: 3. The CDR3 nucleotides are TGTGCCACCAGCAGACTAGCGGGACCTTACAATGAGCAGTTCTTC. Translating it yields CATSRLAGPYNEQFF. The full variable domain, its missing parts supplied by reference TRBV15 and TRBJ2-1, is DAMVIQNPRYQVTQFGKPVTLSCSQTLNHNVMYWYQQKSSQAPKLLFHYYDKDFNNEADTPDNFQSRRPNTSFCFLDIRSPGLGDTAMYLCATSRLAGPYNEQFFGPGTRLTVL.

The J gene is TRBJ2-3, the V gene TRBV27; weak D call: TRBD1 (6 bases). The CDR3 consists of 13 residues. The germline V gene has CDR1 MNHEY and CDR2 SMNVEV (reference sequence). V lost 5 bases and J 7 bases, leaving 13 bases between the germline ends. The CDR3 sequence is CASSPRTEHTQYF. CDR3 nucleotides: TGTGCCAGCAGTCCAAGGACAGAACATACGCAGTATTTT.

V is TRBV5-1 and J is TRBJ1-1, with 9 bases that match TRBD1. The CDR3 has 14 residues. From germline, CDR1 is SGHRS and CDR2 YFSETQ. The V and J ends lost 1 base and 10 bases, in that order; junction bases with no gene match: 8. CDR3 sequence (DNA): TGCGCCAGCAGCTTGACAGGGGGCGGGAGTTCAGCTTTCTTT. It encodes CASSLTGGGSSAFF.

The chain employs TRBV6-5 and TRBJ1-2, with D maybe TRBD1 (5 bases). The V and J ends lost 4 bases and 8 bases respectively, with 17 bases between them. The length of the CDR3 is 14 residues. CDR1 and CDR2 (germline): MNHEY, SVGAGI. CDR3 loop: CASSSTSGLEGYTF. CDR3 DNA: TGTGCCAGCAGTTCTACTTCAGGGTTAGAGGGCTACACCTTC.

The chain is built from TRBV7-9 and TRBJ1-5; 7 nucleotides line up with TRBD1. The CDR3 length is 14 residues. V shed 3 bases and J 2 bases; nucleotides not matched to a gene: 1. The germline gives CDR1 SEHNR, CDR2 FQNEAQ (reference sequence). The CDR3 region has the DNA TGTGCCAGCAGCTTCGGACAGGGCAATCAGCCCCAGCATTTT. It codes for CASSFGQGNQPQHF.